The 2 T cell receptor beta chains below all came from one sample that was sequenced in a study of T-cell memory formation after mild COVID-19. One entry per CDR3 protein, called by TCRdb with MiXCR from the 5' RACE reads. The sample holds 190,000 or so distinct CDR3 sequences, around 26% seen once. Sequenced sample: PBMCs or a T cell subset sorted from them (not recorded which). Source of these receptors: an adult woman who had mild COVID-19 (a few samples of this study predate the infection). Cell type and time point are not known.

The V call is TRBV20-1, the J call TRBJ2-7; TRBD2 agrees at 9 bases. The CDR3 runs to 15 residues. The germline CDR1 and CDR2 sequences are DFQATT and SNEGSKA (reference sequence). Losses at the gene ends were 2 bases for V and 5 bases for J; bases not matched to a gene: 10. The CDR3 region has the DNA TGCAGTGCTAGATCTAGGGTAGCGGGAGTTGACGAGCAGTACTTC. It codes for CSARSRVAGVDEQYF.

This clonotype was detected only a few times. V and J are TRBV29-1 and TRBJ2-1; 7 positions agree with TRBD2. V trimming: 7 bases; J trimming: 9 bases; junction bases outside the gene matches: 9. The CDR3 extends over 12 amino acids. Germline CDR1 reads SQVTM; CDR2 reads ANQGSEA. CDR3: CSATTGGGEQFF. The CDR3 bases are TGCAGCGCCACAACGGGGGGAGGTGAGCAGTTCTTC.